This TCR beta chain was recovered during a study of blood T cells in healthy people across ages. Study as a whole: Template switching captured about one barcoded beta molecule per two T cells.

The authors ran a second PCR of roughly 6 to 12 cycles using a sample-barcoded 5' primer and a J-beta primer mix. Each of the cDNA molecules was tagged by a template-switch adaptor with 12 random nucleotides. TCRdb analysed the 5' RACE reads with MiXCR anew, one entry per CDR3 protein. The data show about 1,500,000 distinct CDR3 sequences, approximately 28% seen once. The CDR3 extends over 14 amino acids. Germline values: CDR1 MNHEY, CDR2 SMNVEV (reference sequence). V lost 9 bases to trimming and J lost 0 bases, with 15 bases between them. As to this clonotype: Antigen specificity is unknown. A much larger clonotype is one base distant, so this may be a read error.

Findings of the study overall: No one knew whether donors had CMV, which possibly confounded expanded clonotype changes. It was held that the diversity estimates obtained from one million T cells were underestimates.

The specimen was blood. This receptor was taken from a woman in her twenties or thirties in good health. V is TRBV27 and J is TRBJ2-7, with D uncertain. DNA of the CDR3: TGTGCCAGTAGTAGCAGGTCAGGCTCCTACGAGCAGTACTTC. Translating gives CASSSRSGSYEQYF.